This T cell receptor (beta chain) stems from a study of blood T cell repertoires in COVID-19. Study in general: COVID-19 samples collected from the United States, Italy and Spain covered acute and convalescent phases. The analysed material was cDNA or gDNA that came from T cells, B-cell-depleted T cells, or PBMCs.

Per the study methods: The authors estimated nucleated cell counts from reference gene primer amplification. Some clones are missing from TCRdb's copy, which holds only in-frame ones; the method was immunoSEQ multiplex PCR. V and J calls plus clone size are reproduced from that table; the DNA served to infer D and trimming. The table has approximately 300,000 clones, 85% to 90% seen once. Trimming stripped 9 bases from V and 3 bases from J, with 6 bases between. The CDR3 runs 10 residues. Per germline, CDR1 MNHEY and CDR2 SVGAGI. The source is a man aged 30 to 45 with acute or convalescent COVID-19. The sequencing sample was made of peripheral blood. The chain carries TRBV6-5 and TRBJ2-7; no clear D gene. In nucleotides, the CDR3 is TGTGCCAGTTCACACTACGAGCAGTACTTC. Translation: CASSHYEQYF.